This TCR beta chain stems from a study of T cell responses to AZD1222 COVID-19 vaccine. Concerning this clone: Antigen unknown.

Per the germline V gene, CDR1 is KGHDR and CDR2 is SFDVKD. The CDR3 loop spans 17 amino acids. V was clipped by 5 bases and J by 0 bases, with 16 bases between them. Broader study findings: Donors in the cohort were predominantly white British and more often female, and clonal diversity was possibly underestimated.

The data were produced by immunoSEQ multiplex PCR, yet TCRdb's version contains in-frame clones alone and is incomplete. This sample yields about 110,000 clones, of which 70% to 90% are seen a single time; less than 8% belongs to the top ten. This receptor was identified in an adult in good health. The chain links TRBV24-1 to TRBJ1-5, with a possible D match to TRBD1 (5 bases). Specimen: peripheral blood, collected on day 0 of AZD1222 vaccination. CDR3 sequence: CATSGGRGPGSNQPQHF. The CDR3 DNA is TGTGCCACCAGTGGGGGACGGGGCCCCGGTAGCAATCAGCCCCAGCATTTT.